Following are 7 T cell receptor beta chains from one sample sequenced in a study of blood T cell repertoires in COVID-19 (dated by TCRdb to 2018 to 2021). The library was built by means of the immunoSEQ multiplex PCR assay. Here the immuneACCESS table is served through TCRdb, limited to in-frame sequences with V and J called. Missing clones are a known gap in these copies; in checked studies unresolved V genes cover under half, and the rest lacks a known reason. The sample table lists over 200,000 clones, 75% to 90% of them with a count of one. Approximately 5% of the sample belongs to the ten largest clones. Input material: peripheral blood. The source of these receptors is a human donor in a cohort sampled during active COVID-19.

This rearrangement joins TRBV24-1 to TRBJ1-2, with D possibly matching TRBD1 (6 bases). Per germline, CDR1 KGHDR and CDR2 SFDVKD. V was shortened by 2 bases and J by 3 bases, with 6 bases between the two germline ends. This CDR3 is 13 amino acids long. The CDR3 nucleotides read TGTGCCACCAGTGATTGGACAGACTATGGCTACACCTTC. Translated: CATSDWTDYGYTF.

In its sample, this clone was seen a few times. The chain couples TRBV27 to TRBJ2-7; the match to TRBD2 covers 12 bases. The germline gives CDR1 MNHEY, CDR2 SMNVEV (reference sequence). The CDR3 runs to 16 residues. V was clipped by 5 bases and J by 0 bases; unmatched bases: 5. In nucleotides, the CDR3 is TGTGCCAGCAGTCGGACTAGCGGGACTAACTCCTACGAGCAGTACTTC. It specifies CASSRTSGTNSYEQYF.

To note about this clone: This CDR3 is also generated by other DNA sequences in the sample. The J gene is TRBJ2-3, the V gene TRBV7-9, with 9 bases aligning to TRBD2. V lost 1 base, J lost 4 bases, and 6 bases stayed unmatched. The CDR3 sequence is 16 residues long. Germline V gives CDR1 SEHNR, CDR2 FQNEAQ (reference sequence). The CDR3 spells CASSLGSGSSADTQYF. The CDR3 DNA reads TGTGCCAGCAGCTTAGGTAGCGGGAGTTCGGCAGATACGCAGTATTTT. Variable domain in full (rest from reference TRBV7-9 and TRBJ2-3): DTGVSQNPRHKITKRGQNVTFRCDPISEHNRLYWYRQTLGQGPEFLTYFQNEAQLEKSRLLSDRFSAERPKGSFSTLEIQRTEQGDSAMYLCASSLGSGSSADTQYFGPGTRLTVL.

CDR3 residues: CASSVHWGVSGGYTF. In nucleotides, the CDR3 is TGTGCCAGCAGCGTTCACTGGGGGGTTTCGGGCGGCTACACCTTC. The V gene is TRBV9, the J gene TRBJ1-2; the D gene is possibly TRBD1 (5 bases). V lost 2 bases and J 8 bases, leaving 19 bases between the germline ends. The germline gives CDR1 SGDLS, CDR2 YYNGEE. CDR3 length: 15 amino acids.

A few counts support this clone. This chain links TRBV7-8 with TRBJ1-2; a possible D gene is TRBD1 (6 bases). Germline V gene lookup returns CDR1 SGHVS and CDR2 FQNEAQ. V lost 1 base to trimming and J lost 8 bases, with 11 bases between them. This CDR3 has 13 amino acids. CDR3 amino acids: CASSLGGGRGYTF. CDR3 DNA sequence: TGTGCCAGCAGCTTAGGAGGGGGACGAGGCTACACCTTC.

This clone was picked up a small number of times. V usage is TRBV3-1 (or the pseudogene TRBV3-2) and J usage is TRBJ1-2, with 9 bases fitting TRBD1. The CDR3 is made up of 13 amino acids. In germline, CDR1 is LGHDT, CDR2 YNNKEL (reference sequence). The ends lost 4 bases at V and 6 bases at J; junction bases unmatched: 3. The CDR3 sequence: CASSPTGGDGYTF. The CDR3 DNA reads as TGTGCCAGCAGCCCGACAGGGGGAGATGGCTACACCTTC.

The chain couples TRBV6-2 or TRBV6-3 to TRBJ2-5, with 7 bases aligning to TRBD1. The V segment lost 5 bases and the J segment 1 base; nucleotides outside the gene matches: 7. The CDR3 consists of 15 residues. The germline CDR1 and CDR2 sequences are MNHEY and SVGEGT. The CDR3 reads CASSLLRDSQETQYF. The CDR3 DNA follows: TGTGCCAGCAGTCTACTACGGGACAGCCAAGAGACCCAGTACTTC.